This TCR beta chain came from a study of shared clonotypes between healthy human individuals. Naivety among CD8 cells was defined by CD45RO negativity and positive CCR7 selection, thereby excluding terminally differentiated effector memory CD45RA+ cells. The input for sorted-subset replicate PCRs was approximately 190 ng DNA, approximately 30,000 T cell genomes. The method was immunoSEQ multiplex PCR; TCRdb's version includes in-frame clones alone and lacks a portion of them. The top ten clones hold about 0.25% of a sample with hundreds of thousands of clones, 90% to 98% of them seen once. This TCR was sampled from a young man in good health. Sequencing was performed on naive CD8+ T cells sorted from blood.

The CDR3 nucleotides are TGTGCCACCAGGAAGGGGACCAGGGAGAACACCGGGGAGCTGTTTTTT. This sequence encodes CATRKGTRENTGELFF. V gene TRBV15 combines with J gene TRBJ2-2; D assignment may be TRBD1 or TRBD2 (5 bases each). With 6 bases removed from V and 1 base from J, the gap between germline ends came to 15 bases. This CDR3 has 16 amino acids. In germline, CDR1 is LNHNV, CDR2 YYDKDF (reference sequence).